This T cell receptor (beta chain) comes out of a study of CDR3 diversity in severe acne. TCRdb re-analysed the PCR reads in MiXCR, keeping a single row per CDR3 protein. There are about 85,000 distinct CDR3 sequences in the sample; roughly half occur only once, and 10% lies in the top ten. J was trimmed by 3 bases and V by 6 bases; bases with no gene match: 5. This CDR3 contains 13 residues. Germline assignment: CDR1 DFQATT and CDR2 SNEGSKA (reference sequence). The sequencing input was blood. The chain is built from TRBV20-1 and TRBJ2-7; 10 nucleotides line up with TRBD1. The TCR originated in a male donor in good health, serving as a control. CDR3 sequence: CSARTGGNYEQYF. The CDR3 DNA sequence: TGCAGTGCCCGGACAGGGGGAAACTACGAGCAGTACTTC.